These T cell receptor beta chains were read from a single sample in a study of OX40 agonist ivuxolimab in advanced cancers. Assay: immunoSEQ multiplex PCR; the TCRdb copy retains only in-frame clones and omits some. The data hold 20,000 to 30,000 clones, with almost 80% observed a single time. The sequences come from CD4+ or CD8+ T cells sorted from blood, collected in a trial of the OX40 agonist ivuxolimab. Source of these receptors: an adult with an advanced solid tumor such as melanoma, head and neck, liver or kidney cancer. CDR3s include the opening cysteine and the closing phenylalanine or tryptophan. The order of the fields is V gene, CDR3 length, clone size, J gene, D gene, CDR3 protein, CDR3 DNA. A D gene is named only where the DNA matches it firmly. Clone size is shown for a subset of rows, as once, few, many or a class of expanded clone.

TRBV19,14,-,TRBJ1-4,TRBD1,CASSGQGLTEKLFF,TGTGCCAGTAGCGGACAGGGGCTAACGGAAAAACTGTTTTTT
TRBV5-1,17,-,TRBJ2-3,TRBD2,CASSPGTSGYSTDTQYF,TGCGCCAGCAGCCCCGGGACTAGCGGATATAGCACAGATACGCAGTATTTT
TRBV2,16,-,TRBJ2-1,TRBD2,CASSDGAGGPHNEQFF,TGTGCCAGCAGTGACGGCGCGGGGGGGCCCCACAATGAGCAGTTCTTC
TRBV11-2,15,-,TRBJ2-3,TRBD1,CASSSVPGQGSTQYF,TGTGCCAGCAGCTCCGTCCCGGGACAGGGTTCAACGCAGTATTTT
TRBV10-2,15,once,TRBJ1-5,-,CASSEWSSSNQPQHF,TGCGCCAGCAGTGAGTGGAGTAGTAGCAATCAGCCCCAGCATTTT
TRBV30,15,-,TRBJ1-6,TRBD1,CAWSVLGTENSPLHF,TGTGCCTGGAGTGTCCTAGGGACAGAGAATTCACCCCTCCACTTT
TRBV4-2,16,once,TRBJ1-1,-,CASRLIGPGRNTEAFF,TGTGCCAGCAGACTCATTGGGCCGGGGCGGAACACTGAAGCTTTCTTT
TRBV19,16,-,TRBJ1-6,TRBD1,CASSILTPGGSSPLHF,TGTGCCAGTAGTATCCTTACCCCAGGGGGCAGTTCACCCCTCCACTTT
TRBV6-4,15,-,TRBJ2-3,TRBD2,CASSRTSGGTDTQYF,TGTGCCAGCAGTCGGACTAGCGGGGGCACAGATACGCAGTATTTT
TRBV28,15,-,TRBJ2-3,TRBD2,CASSEAGGHTDTQYF,TGTGCCAGCAGTGAAGCGGGGGGGCACACAGATACGCAGTATTTT
TRBV27,16,-,TRBJ2-7,-,CASSPQGRETLYEQYF,TGTGCCAGCAGTCCTCAGGGCAGGGAGACTCTCTACGAGCAGTACTTC
TRBV30,13,-,TRBJ1-1,-,CAWSVQENTEAFF,TGTGCCTGGAGTGTACAGGAGAACACTGAAGCTTTCTTT
TRBV5-1,14,-,TRBJ1-3,-,CASSPGMYGNTIYF,TGCGCCAGCAGTCCGGGAATGTACGGAAACACCATATATTTT
TRBV29-1,14,-,TRBJ2-4,-,CSVEGPYGQNIQYF,TGCAGCGTTGAAGGTCCCTACGGGCAAAACATTCAGTACTTC
TRBV11-2,15,-,TRBJ2-7,TRBD1,CASSFRRDRPYEQYF,TGTGCCAGCAGCTTCCGCCGGGACAGACCCTACGAGCAGTACTTC
TRBV27,14,-,TRBJ1-1,-,CASSLSGWNTEAFF,TGTGCCAGCAGTTTATCAGGGTGGAACACTGAAGCTTTCTTT
TRBV20-1,11,-,TRBJ2-5,-,CSANSGETQYF,TGCAGTGCTAACAGTGGAGAGACCCAGTACTTC
TRBV7-2,13,-,TRBJ2-4,-,CASSFPSIDIQYF,TGTGCCAGCAGCTTCCCTAGCATCGACATTCAGTACTTC
TRBV18,13,-,TRBJ1-2,-,CASRQGSNYGYTF,TGTGCCAGCCGCCAGGGTTCTAACTATGGCTACACCTTC
TRBV7-8,15,few,TRBJ2-7,TRBD2,CASSPLAGAAYEQYF,TGTGCCAGCAGCCCTTTAGCGGGGGCCGCCTACGAGCAGTACTTC
TRBV7-9,16,-,TRBJ2-1,TRBD2,CASSSNQGGTYNEQFF,TGTGCCAGCAGCTCGAACCAGGGAGGGACCTACAATGAGCAGTTCTTC
TRBV5-1,15,-,TRBJ2-7,-,CASSLAVNPTNEQYF,TGCGCCAGCAGCTTGGCAGTAAACCCGACCAACGAGCAGTACTTC